Sequencing of this T cell receptor beta chain was carried out in a study of tumor-infiltrating lymphocytes in primary liver carcinoma. On the study more broadly: About 3.5 to 7.5 million productive TCRbeta reads were obtained from the samples, with similar numbers across tissue types.

Study-level results: The study found a significantly higher top-250-clone fraction in tumors than in blood (p = 0.039).

In regard to this clonotype: What it recognizes is unknown. An end of the junction differs from the germline gene, which may be a read error.

The germline V gene encodes CDR1 SGHNT and CDR2 YENEEA. This CDR3 is 14 amino acids long. RNA and DNA were co-extracted from about 19-30 mg of unsorted bulk tissue. Chronic HBV infection, untreated so far, was present in the patients. Priming with a constant-region primer yielded TCR beta cDNA from 450 to 550 ng total RNA. Each TCR beta library was derived from three nested multiplex PCR rounds that employed slightly modified ARM-PCR. Rounds one and two of PCR, each of roughly 10 cycles, were primed with TRBV1-TRBV30 forward primers and a C-beta reverse primer. MiXCR, run by TCRdb on the multiplex PCR reads, gives a single entry per CDR3 protein. This repertoire shows approximately 120,000 distinct CDR3 sequences, 64% found once; its top ten account for 7.5% to 8.5%.

This TCR derives from a woman in her sixties or seventies with primary liver carcinoma and hepatitis B virus infection. Sample: liver tumor tissue from sampling region 3. Subset described: tumor region T3, left-lateral pole. The gene calls are TRBV11-3 and TRBJ2-7, with TRBD2 as a possible D gene (6 bases). CDR3 residues: CASTLSGRDYEQYF. DNA of the CDR3: TGTGCCAGCACCTTAAGCGGGCGGGACTACGAGCAGTACTTC.